The 12 T cell receptor beta chains in this list originate from one sample, sequenced in a study of tissue T cells after allogeneic stem cell transplantation. Regarding time point: mouse harvest day 14 after allogeneic transplant. Tail vein injection delivered 10^7 T-cell-depleted bone marrow cells and 10^6 splenic CD5+ T cells. Method: immunoSEQ multiplex PCR; TCRdb's copy keeps in-frame clones and lacks some. Here the sample spans approximately 3,000 clones, roughly 53% being singletons. The sample comprised gut tissue. Source of these receptors: a female BALB/c mouse given C57BL/6 T cells with graft-versus-host disease after an allogeneic hematopoietic cell transplant.

To note about this clone: The germline and genes are mouse ones. The read ends 1 residue shy of where the CDR3 ends; the end is completed using the germline J gene. The J gene is TRBJ2-7, the V gene TRBV13-3, with D tentatively TRBD1 or TRBD2 (6 bases each). V gave up 1 base and J gave up 7 bases, with 12 bases separating them. This CDR3 comprises 13 residues. Per the germline V gene, CDR1 is NNHDY and CDR2 is SYVADS. This CDR3 is CASSDWGRREQYF. The DNA read from the CDR3 is TGTGCCAGCAGTGATTGGGGGCGAAGGGAACAGTAC.

Details on this clone: Gene names denote mouse genes. Sequencing ends 1 residue short of the CDR3 end; the germline J gene provides the rest. The chain carries TRBV15 and TRBJ2-5, with a possible D match to TRBD2 (6 bases). CDR3 length equals 13 residues. Between the trimmed V and J ends, which lost 1 base and 4 bases, there was a span of 6 bases. Looked up from germline, CDR1 is SGHND and CDR2 is FRSKSL. CDR3 protein: CASSLGGEDTQYF. The sequenced CDR3 bases are TGTGCCAGCAGTTTAGGGGGGGAAGACACCCAGTAC.

Concerning this clone: The listed genes are named as in mouse. The read terminates 1 residue ahead of where the CDR3 ends, so the germline J gene completes it. V and J are TRBV19 and TRBJ2-4; 8 positions agree with TRBD2. The CDR3 is 17 residues long. The germline gives CDR1 FNHDT, CDR2 SITEND (reference sequence). V lost 5 bases to trimming and J lost 0 bases; unmatched junction nucleotides: 11. CDR3 DNA (partial): TGTGCCAGCAGCCCCACGGGGACTGGTCCTAGTCAAAACACCTTGTAC. This encodes CASSPTGTGPSQNTLY. The whole CDR3 protein is CASSPTGTGPSQNTLYF.

With regard to this clone: The gene names given are mouse names. The CDR3 end is not reached by the read, which stops 1 residue before it; the germline J gene fills it in. The chain couples TRBV20 to TRBJ2-4, with a possible D match to TRBD2 (6 bases). The CDR3 loop spans 13 amino acids. The V end lost 3 bases, the J end lost 2 bases, and 9 bases lay between the germline ends. Germline CDR1 and CDR2: GFQATS and STVNSAI. Incomplete CDR3 DNA: TGTGGTGCTAGTCACTGGGATCAAAACACCTTGTAC. It specifies CGASHWDQNTLY. The whole CDR3 protein reads CGASHWDQNTLYF.

In regard to this clone: One end of the junction fails to match germline, which may point to a read error. Gene names and germline match the mouse. The read comes to an end 1 residue before the CDR3 does, leaving the germline J gene to fill in the end. The J gene is TRBJ1-1, the V gene TRBV1, with a possible D match to TRBD1 (6 bases). CDR1 is NSQYPW, CDR2 LRSPGD, per germline (reference sequence). The CDR3 covers 14 residues. The CDR3 bases that were read are TGCACCTGCAGTGCAGATCTCCGGGACACTGAAGTCTTC. It specifies CTCSADLRDTEVF. The whole CDR3 reads CTCSADLRDTEVFF.

In the case of this clone: These gene names are mouse names. Read sequence stops 1 residue before the CDR3 end, and the germline J gene provides the missing end. This sequence joins TRBV15 and TRBJ2-5, with D unclear. The CDR3 has 11 amino acids. Between the trimmed V and J ends, which lost 11 bases and 0 bases, there was a span of 6 bases. Germline CDR1 and CDR2: SGHND and FRSKSL. CDR3 DNA, as far as it was read: TGTGCCGTCATTAACCAAGACACCCAGTAC. Translation: CAVINQDTQY. The entire CDR3 is CAVINQDTQYF.

By sample fraction, this clone is medium-sized. Mouse names are used for the genes. Read coverage stops 1 residue before the CDR3 terminus; the germline J gene supplies the remainder. The genes are TRBV30 and TRBJ2-7; 10 bases map to TRBD2. The CDR3 totals 12 residues. V lost 3 bases and J lost 7; bases outside the gene matches: 3. Per the germline V gene, CDR1 is SQVVS and CDR2 is ANEGSEA. The covered CDR3 bases are TGTAGTTCTAGGACTGGGGGGCGGGAACAGTAC. It specifies CSSRTGGREQY. The entire CDR3 sequence reads CSSRTGGREQYF.

With regard to this clone: Mouse gene names and germline throughout. The sequenced fragment ends 1 residue before the CDR3 boundary, so the rest is inferred from the germline J gene. The chain recombines TRBV3 with TRBJ1-2; D remains unclear. V was shortened by 0 bases and J by 0 bases, with 2 bases between the two germline ends. The germline gives CDR1 SNHLY, CDR2 FYNGKV (reference sequence). The CDR3 covers 13 residues. The CDR3 sequence is CASSLAANSDYTF. CDR3 DNA, as far as it was read: TGTGCCAGCAGCTTAGCAGCAAACTCCGACTACACC.

Points on this clone: Gene and germline names: mouse. The read finishes 1 residue shy of the CDR3 end, and the germline J gene is used to complete it. V and J are TRBV12-1 and TRBJ1-2; no clear D gene. The V end was cut by 0 bases, the J end by 4 bases, with 11 bases between. CDR1 SGHSN and CDR2 HYEKVE come from the germline V gene. The CDR3 is 14 residues long. Incomplete CDR3 DNA: TGTGCCAGCTCTCTCAGGGCGCGGAGCTCCGACTACACC. This codes for CASSLRARSSDYT. The whole CDR3 reads CASSLRARSSDYTF.

As to this clone: Genes and germline are mouse. Read sequence stops 1 residue before the CDR3 end, and the germline J gene provides the missing end. The chain couples TRBV3 to TRBJ2-5, with TRBD1 matching 10 bases. CDR1 and CDR2 (germline): SNHLY, FYNGKV (reference sequence). The trim removed 5 bases at V and 6 bases at J, leaving 8 bases unmatched. The CDR3 has 15 residues. CDR3 region: CASSLGTGVGDTQYF. CDR3 DNA, as far as it was read: TGTGCCAGCAGCCTCGGGACAGGGGTCGGGGACACCCAGTAC.

This clone was counted only a few times. The genes are named according to mouse. The CDR3 end falls 1 residue outside the read, so it is completed with the germline J gene. This chain uses TRBV15 with TRBJ2-7; the match to TRBD2 covers 10 bases. Losses at the gene ends were 3 bases for V and 4 bases for J; bases not matched to a gene: 3. Germline assignment: CDR1 SGHND and CDR2 FRSKSL. This CDR3 is built from 14 residues. Partial CDR3 DNA: TGTGCCAGCAGTTTCCTGGGGGGGCCTTATGAACAGTAC. Residues: CASSFLGGPYEQY. The full-length CDR3 reads as CASSFLGGPYEQYF.

About this clone itself: The listed genes are named as in mouse. The missing CDR3 end, 1 residue past where the read stops, is filled in from the germline J gene. The chain joins TRBV12-1 to TRBJ1-5; D is unclear. V was shortened by 0 bases and J by 1 base, with 3 bases between the two germline ends. The CDR3 extends over 13 amino acids. Per the germline V gene, CDR1 is SGHSN and CDR2 is HYEKVE. The sequenced CDR3 bases are TGTGCCAGCTCTCTCGACAACAACCAGGCTCCGCTT. It translates to CASSLDNNQAPL. The full CDR3 protein is CASSLDNNQAPLF. Together with reference TRBV12-1 and TRBJ1-5, the CDR3 gives the full variable domain: DSGVVQSPRHIIKEKGGRSVLTCIPISGHSNVVWYQQTLGKELKFLIQHYEKVERDKGFLPSRFSVQQFDDYHSEMNMSALELEDSAMYFCASSLDNNQAPLFGEGTRLSVL.